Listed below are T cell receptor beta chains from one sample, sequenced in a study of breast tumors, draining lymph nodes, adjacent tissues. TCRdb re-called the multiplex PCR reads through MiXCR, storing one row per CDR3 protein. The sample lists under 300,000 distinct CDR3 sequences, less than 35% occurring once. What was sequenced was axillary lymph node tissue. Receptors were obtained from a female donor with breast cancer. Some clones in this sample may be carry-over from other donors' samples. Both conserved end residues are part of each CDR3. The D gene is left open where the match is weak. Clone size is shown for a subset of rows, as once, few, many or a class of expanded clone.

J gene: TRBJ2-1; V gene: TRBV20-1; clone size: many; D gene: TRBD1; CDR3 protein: CSASHRDRGNEQFF; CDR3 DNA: TGCAGTGCAAGCCACCGGGACAGGGGTAATGAGCAGTTCTTC
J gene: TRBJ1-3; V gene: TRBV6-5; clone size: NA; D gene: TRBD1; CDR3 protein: CASQGGYGNTIYF; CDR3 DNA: TGTGCCAGCCAGGGGGGATATGGAAACACCATATATTTT
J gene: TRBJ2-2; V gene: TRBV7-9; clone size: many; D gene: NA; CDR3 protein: CASSLVDRDGELFF; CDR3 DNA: TGTGCCAGCAGCTTAGTCGACCGGGACGGGGAGCTGTTTTTT
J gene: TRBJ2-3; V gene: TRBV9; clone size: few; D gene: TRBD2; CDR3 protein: CASTGTSGTDTQSF; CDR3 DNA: TGTGCCAGCACCGGGACTAGCGGAACAGATACGCAGTCTTTT
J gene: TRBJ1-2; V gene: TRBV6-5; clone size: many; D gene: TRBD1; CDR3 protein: CASRLGGTGVSYGYTF; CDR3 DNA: TGTGCCAGCAGACTAGGCGGGACAGGAGTTTCCTATGGCTACACCTTC
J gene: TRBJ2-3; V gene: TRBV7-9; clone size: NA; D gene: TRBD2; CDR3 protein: CASRIVNSGGARDTQYF; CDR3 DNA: TGTGCCAGCAGAATAGTCAATAGCGGGGGGGCCAGAGATACGCAGTATTTT
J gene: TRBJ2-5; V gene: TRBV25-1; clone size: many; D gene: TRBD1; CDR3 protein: CASSAQGARYQETQYF; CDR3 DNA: TGTGCCAGCAGTGCACAGGGGGCGCGGTACCAAGAGACCCAGTACTTC
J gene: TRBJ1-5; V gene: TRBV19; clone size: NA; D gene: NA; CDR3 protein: CASAGGHSNQPQHF; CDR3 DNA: TGTGCCAGTGCGGGGGGACATAGCAATCAGCCCCAGCATTTT
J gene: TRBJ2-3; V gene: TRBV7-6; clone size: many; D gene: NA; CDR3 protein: CASSLGGARWTDTQYF; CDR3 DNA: TGTGCCAGCAGCTTGGGGGGGGCCCGTTGGACAGATACGCAGTATTTT
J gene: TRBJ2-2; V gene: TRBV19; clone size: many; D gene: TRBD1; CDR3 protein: CASQGAGELFF; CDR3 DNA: TGTGCCAGCCAGGGGGCCGGGGAGCTGTTTTTT
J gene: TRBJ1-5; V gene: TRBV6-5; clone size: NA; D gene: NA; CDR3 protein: CASSHSGLGSGQPQHF; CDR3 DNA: TGTGCCAGCAGTCACTCCGGTTTAGGGAGCGGACAGCCCCAGCATTTT
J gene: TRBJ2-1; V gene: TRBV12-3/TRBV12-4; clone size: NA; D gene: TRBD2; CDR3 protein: CASSLVAGGRGEQFF; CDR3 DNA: TGTGCCAGCAGTTTAGTAGCGGGGGGCCGGGGTGAGCAGTTCTTC
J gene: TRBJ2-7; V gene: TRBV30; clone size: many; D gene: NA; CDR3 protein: CAWSLGQTYEQYF; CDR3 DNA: TGTGCCTGGAGCCTAGGACAGACCTACGAGCAGTACTTC
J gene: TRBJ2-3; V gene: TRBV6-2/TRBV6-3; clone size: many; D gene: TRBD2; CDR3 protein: CASRTSGGRDTQYF; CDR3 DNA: TGTGCCAGCAGAACTAGCGGGGGTAGAGATACGCAGTATTTT